The 12 T cell receptor beta chains below come from one sample, sequenced in a study of cytomegalovirus exposure and HLA in healthy donors. Profiling relied on immunoSEQ multiplex PCR, and the TCRdb table lists in-frame clones only, not all of them. The repertoire holds 95,000 to 150,000 clones, with more than 75% as singletons. Sequenced: PBMCs. The source is a woman aged 18-29 years in good health and CMV-seropositive.

The CDR3 is CASSFRGLNQPQHF. The CDR3 DNA is TGTGCCAGCAGTTTTCGAGGACTCAATCAGCCCCAGCATTTT. The genes are TRBV28 and TRBJ1-5; D gene unclear. V was pared by 3 bases and J by 3 bases, with 9 bases between. Germline V gives CDR1 MDHEN, CDR2 SYDVKM. This CDR3 has 14 residues. Looking up the rest from reference TRBV28 and TRBJ1-5 gives the full variable domain: DVKVTQSSRYLVKRTGEKVFLECVQDMDHENMFWYRQDPGLGLRLIYFSYDVKMKEKGDIPEGYSVSREKKERFSLILESASTNQTSMYLCASSFRGLNQPQHFGDGTRLSIL.

This chain connects TRBV4-1 to TRBJ2-7; TRBD1 aligns across 9 bases. Losses at the gene ends were 3 bases for V and 5 bases for J; bases not matched to a gene: 11. Germline V gene sequence: CDR1 MGHRA, CDR2 YSYEKL. This CDR3 has 16 amino acids. The CDR3 nucleotides are TGCGCCAGCAGCCAGCCCAGGGGGGGACAGGGTAACGAGCAGTACTTC. The encoded protein is CASSQPRGGQGNEQYF.

V is TRBV9 and J is TRBJ1-1; the D gene is possibly TRBD1 (6 bases). Between the trimmed V and J ends, which lost 0 bases and 7 bases, there was a span of 13 bases. There are 14 residues in the CDR3. The germline gives CDR1 SGDLS, CDR2 YYNGEE. The CDR3 DNA is TGTGCCAGCAGCGTAGTCAGGGGAGGGCTTGAAGCTTTCTTT. Protein product: CASSVVRGGLEAFF.

The chain joins TRBV29-1 to TRBJ1-2, with 10 bases identical to TRBD1. The germline V gene has CDR1 SQVTM and CDR2 ANQGSEA. The length of the CDR3 is 13 residues. V was clipped by 3 bases and J by 8 bases; unmatched bases: 6. CDR3 sequence: CSVDTGTGVGYTF. Here the CDR3 DNA reads TGCAGCGTTGACACTGGGACAGGGGTCGGCTACACCTTC.

This clone occurred once. The J gene is TRBJ1-5, the V gene TRBV15; D perhaps matches TRBD1 (5 bases). Germline V gene sequence: CDR1 LNHNV, CDR2 YYDKDF (reference sequence). This CDR3 spans 15 amino acids. V dropped 5 bases and J dropped 4 bases, with 15 bases sitting between them. CDR3 coding DNA: TGTGCCACCAGCGGGGGAGGGCGTATGAATCAGCCCCAGCATTTT. This translates into CATSGGGRMNQPQHF.

V and J are TRBV20-1 and TRBJ2-7; TRBD1 might be the D (6 bases). The CDR3 covers 11 residues. Germline V lookup: CDR1 DFQATT, CDR2 SNEGSKA (reference sequence). Trimming took 2 bases from V and 6 from J, leaving 8 bases between them. The CDR3 DNA reads as TGCAGTGCTAGAATGGGGGCCGAGCAGTACTTC. Protein: CSARMGAEQYF.

The V gene is TRBV25-1, the J gene TRBJ1-1; no firm D call. Per germline, CDR1 MGHDK and CDR2 SYGVNS. The CDR3 runs to 14 residues. The V and J ends lost 4 bases and 0 bases respectively, with 9 bases between them. CDR3 residues: CASSVRGLNTEAFF. The CDR3 DNA reads TGTGCCAGCAGTGTCCGCGGGCTGAACACTGAAGCTTTCTTT.

The chain joins TRBV6-1 to TRBJ1-5, with 7 nucleotides matching TRBD1. The CDR3 covers 17 residues. Germline CDR1 reads MNHNS; CDR2 reads SASEGT. V gave up 2 bases and J gave up 6 bases; unmatched junction bases: 13. CDR3 nucleotide sequence: TGTGCCAGCAGTGAATTGAGGGGGCGATTTGGCGGTCAGCCCCAGCATTTT. Amino acid sequence: CASSELRGRFGGQPQHF.

The gene calls are TRBV7-3 and TRBJ2-3; 12 nucleotides line up with TRBD2. There are 18 residues in the CDR3. V was pared by 2 bases and J by 3 bases, with 9 bases of the junction left unmatched. Germline lookup yields CDR1 SGHTA and CDR2 FQGTGA. The CDR3 DNA reads as TGTGCCAGCAGCTTAGTCCCTAGCGGGGGGGCGATAACAGATACGCAGTATTTT. It is translated as CASSLVPSGGAITDTQYF.

The chain has TRBV5-1 and TRBJ2-5; tentative D call: TRBD2 (5 bases). CDR3 size: 14 residues. Germline values: CDR1 SGHRS, CDR2 YFSETQ. Trimming pared 6 bases from V and 2 bases from J, leaving 14 bases between. This chain's CDR3 is CASKMGVGQETQYF. CDR3 nucleotides: TGCGCCAGCAAAATGGGAGTAGGTCAAGAGACCCAGTACTTC.

This chain joins TRBV5-4 and TRBJ2-2; 11 bases align to TRBD1. The CDR3 is made up of 16 amino acids. Germline V gene sequence: CDR1 SGHNT, CDR2 YYREEE (reference sequence). V dropped 4 bases and J dropped 7; count of bases not matched to a gene: 9. The CDR3 DNA reads TGTGCCAGCAGCCGAACGCCCGGGACAGGGGGCGGGGAGCTGTTTTTT. It yields the protein CASSRTPGTGGGELFF.

J is TRBJ1-4 and V is TRBV5-1; weak D call: TRBD1 (5 bases). The CDR3 has 16 residues. Deletions cut 4 bases from V and 1 base from J, with 14 bases between. Looked up from germline, CDR1 is SGHRS and CDR2 is YFSETQ. CDR3 coding DNA: TGCGCCAGCAGCGAAGGACGGAGGGGAACTAATGAAAAACTGTTTTTT. This translates into CASSEGRRGTNEKLFF.